The 6 T cell receptor beta chains below all came from one sample that was sequenced in a study of T cell clonality in common variable immunodeficiency. TCRdb keeps only in-frame clones here, not all; method: immunoSEQ multiplex PCR. The sample has 25,000 to 35,000 clones, none seen only once. What was sequenced was peripheral blood mononuclear cells. The receptor source for this set is a person aged 18 to 70 in good health.

This clone was seen more than once but under ten times. The read is 3 residues too short to cover the CDR3 end, so that end is filled in from the germline J gene. The chain uses TRBV10-3 and TRBJ2-1, with D possibly matching TRBD1 (5 bases). Germline CDR1 is ENHRY and CDR2 is SYGVKD. The V end lost 11 bases, the J end lost 0 bases, and 11 bases lay between the germline ends. The CDR3 extends over 13 amino acids. CDR3: CAVQDSSYNEQFF. The sequenced CDR3 bases are TGTGCCGTACAGGATAGCTCCTACAATGAG.

This clone occurred many times. The read ends 3 residues early relative to the CDR3; the germline J gene fills the gap. The chain recombines TRBV14 with TRBJ1-1; unclear D gene. CDR3 length: 13 amino acids. CDR1 and CDR2 (germline): SGHDN, FVKESK. The V gene lost 5 bases and the J gene lost 3 bases, with 10 bases spanning the gap. The CDR3 DNA, read in part, is TGTGCCAGCAGCGCCGGGTTCGACACTGAA. Protein: CASSAGFDTE. In full, the CDR3 is CASSAGFDTEAFF.

A remark on this clone: The read ends 3 residues before the CDR3 terminus; that terminus is restored from the germline J gene. The chain employs TRBV6-1 and TRBJ2-2; D perhaps matches TRBD1 (5 bases). Germline V gene data show CDR1 as MNHNS and CDR2 as SASEGT. The CDR3 has 16 residues. The DNA read from the CDR3 is TGTGCCAGCAGTGAAATGGAACAGGCGAATAATTCACCG. Its translation is CASSEMEQANNSP. The CDR3 as a whole reads CASSEMEQANNSPLFF.

This clone was seen at least ten times. Coverage ceases 3 residues before the CDR3 finishes, and the germline J gene fills in the end. The rearrangement uses TRBV10-1 and TRBJ2-1, with 9 bases that match TRBD2. The germline CDR1 and CDR2 sequences are WNHNN and SYGVQD (reference sequence). The CDR3 consists of 15 residues. V lost 5 bases to trimming and J lost 5 bases; unmatched junction nucleotides: 7. CDR3 DNA (partial): TGCGCCAGCAGTCCTAGACTAGCGGACAACAATGAG. As protein: CASSPRLADNNE. The full CDR3 protein is CASSPRLADNNEQFF.

This clone was observed at least ten times. The sequence runs out 3 residues before the end of the CDR3; the remainder is reconstructed from the germline J gene. The chain links TRBV10-3 to TRBJ2-5; TRBD1 or TRBD2 may be the D gene (7 bases each). V lost 5 bases and J 6 bases, leaving 16 bases between the germline ends. This CDR3 has 14 amino acids. The V gene's germline CDR1 is ENHRY and CDR2 SYGVKD. The part of the CDR3 DNA that was read is TGTGCCATCAGTTCCAGGGGGGAGGGCAAGACC. This sequence encodes CAISSRGEGKT. The entire CDR3 is CAISSRGEGKTQYF.

Worth noting for this clone: The CDR3 end lies 3 residues beyond the end of the read and is filled in from the germline J gene. This chain connects TRBV11-3 to TRBJ1-5; D uncertain. The CDR3 is made up of 13 amino acids. Trimming took 2 bases from V and 9 from J, leaving 11 bases between them. Germline CDR1 SGHNT, CDR2 YENEEA. Incomplete CDR3 DNA: TGTGCCAGCAGCTTAACGGGTGAGAGGCCC. Protein: CASSLTGERP. The full CDR3 protein reads CASSLTGERPQHF. Together with reference TRBV11-3 and TRBJ1-5, the CDR3 gives the full variable domain: EAGVVQSPRYKIIEKKQPVAFWCNPISGHNTLYWYLQNLGQGPELLIRYENEEAVDDSQLPKDRFSAERLKGVDSTLKIQPAELGDSAVYLCASSLTGERPQHFGDGTRLSIL.